The rows below give T cell receptor beta chains drawn from one sample of a study of T cell repertoires in cytomegalovirus infection. TCRdb recomputed calls from the reads with MiXCR, one row per CDR3 protein. The sample lists about a million distinct CDR3 sequences; roughly 30% were seen once. These TCRs' antigens remain unknown. The sequenced sample was cultured CD8+ T cells from PBMCs, obtained from culture after CMV antigen stimulation. These receptors originate from a human donor in good health (CMV status not recorded). Some clones in this sample may be carry-over from other donors' samples. CDR3s include the opening cysteine and the closing phenylalanine or tryptophan. Fields, in order: V gene, J gene, CDR3 length, CDR3 protein.

V: TRBV12-3/TRBV12-4
J: TRBJ1-5
length: 15
CDR3: CASSTGPRYNQPQHF

V: TRBV7-3
J: TRBJ2-3
length: 18
CDR3: CASSLTGSGVFSLDTQYF

V: TRBV7-6
J: TRBJ1-4
length: 12
CDR3: CASSESPGKLFF

V: TRBV19
J: TRBJ1-1
length: 14
CDR3: CASSSQEWDTEAFF

V: TRBV7-9
J: TRBJ2-5
length: 18
CDR3: CASSSTLGLAGGQETQYF

V: TRBV7-7
J: TRBJ2-1
length: 13
CDR3: CASSGVRGNEQFF

V: TRBV11-2
J: TRBJ2-1
length: 15
CDR3: CASSLSRGIYNEQFF

V: TRBV7-3
J: TRBJ1-1
length: 14
CDR3: CASSLTGAWAEAFF

V: TRBV19
J: TRBJ1-1
length: 18
CDR3: CASSMFRDRGLWDTEAFF

V: TRBV7-2
J: TRBJ2-2
length: 17
CDR3: CASSFRLAGEVTGELFF

V: TRBV27
J: TRBJ1-2
length: 15
CDR3: CASSPGTGAFAGYTF

V: TRBV20-1
J: TRBJ2-1
length: 14
CDR3: CSARETPTYNEQFF

V: TRBV7-6
J: TRBJ2-2
length: 17
CDR3: CASSLYSPGGDPGELFF

V: TRBV4-1
J: TRBJ2-5
length: 14
CDR3: CASSQVRTGETQYF

V: TRBV5-4
J: TRBJ2-5
length: 15
CDR3: CASSSGDRTQETQYF

V: TRBV7-9
J: TRBJ2-5
length: 12
CDR3: CASSSSEWTQYF

V: TRBV10-3
J: TRBJ1-1
length: 17
CDR3: CAISERGLGVGNTEAFF

V: TRBV4-1
J: TRBJ2-2
length: 18
CDR3: CASSQDRRGYIETGELFF

V: TRBV6-5
J: TRBJ2-2
length: 13
CDR3: CAHSARGSGELFF

V: TRBV5-1
J: TRBJ1-2
length: 15
CDR3: CASTPGTGLNYGYTF

V: TRBV7-9
J: TRBJ1-1
length: 15
CDR3: CASSLTGGERTEAFF

V: TRBV7-3
J: TRBJ2-2
length: 16
CDR3: CASSLMAGAFTGELFF

V: TRBV7-9
J: TRBJ2-5
length: 16
CDR3: CASSFSVGMLQETQYF

V: TRBV20-1
J: TRBJ1-1
length: 12
CDR3: CSASALNTEAFF

V: TRBV7-6
J: TRBJ2-5
length: 12
CDR3: CASSGGAATQYF

V: TRBV27
J: TRBJ1-6
length: 17
CDR3: CASSLWGRRSGNSPLHF

V: TRBV7-2
J: TRBJ1-6
length: 17
CDR3: CASSPRSDRASNSPLHF